The source of this TCR beta chain is a study of Ad26.COV2.S vaccination and SARS-CoV-2 variants. Background on the study: The authors gave Ad26.COV2.S intramuscularly, either once or twice 56 days apart. Study-level findings and limits: Among vaccine recipients, spike-specific TCR breadth exceeded that of placebo recipients.

The CDR3 loop spans 19 amino acids. Indicated treatment: some 19 received Ad26.COV2.S at low or high dose, single or two shots; 5 received placebo; per-sample allocation not given. Samples analyzed were those drawn on day 63 after the first vaccine or placebo injection. Built on an Ad26 vector, the vaccine expressed Wuhan-strain SARS-CoV-2 spike. This clone was picked up a small number of times. What it binds is unknown. Clones were sequenced by immunoSEQ multiplex PCR, and TCRdb holds only the in-frame ones, with some missing. The sample lists around 320,000 clones, roughly 84% occurring once. The receptor was isolated from a person aged 18-65 years who received the Ad26.COV2.S COVID-19 vaccine or a placebo. The chain couples TRBV21-1 to TRBJ1-6; TRBD1 reflects the table's D call only, with no check against the DNA. TRBV21-1 is an annotated pseudogene. This specimen consisted of peripheral blood, obtained in a trial of Ad26.COV2.S vaccine versus placebo. CDR3 sequence: CASSKWYDRFSSYNSPLHF. CDR3 DNA: TGTGCCAGCAGCAAGTGGTACGACAGATTCAGCTCCTATAATTCACCCCTCCACTTT.